The next 11 T cell receptor beta chains were all read from a single sample in a study of PD-L1 blockade in urothelial cancer. The method was immunoSEQ multiplex PCR; TCRdb's version includes in-frame clones alone and lacks a portion of them. Among some 100,000 clones listed, approximately 90% were seen once. Here the sequenced sample was PBMCs, taken around atezolizumab (anti-PD-L1) treatment. All receptors derive from an elderly woman with urothelial cancer.

The rearrangement uses TRBV5-6 and TRBJ2-4; 9 bases align to TRBD1. Germline CDR1 and CDR2: SGHDT and YYEEEE. The CDR3 extends over 16 amino acids. V lost 0 bases, J lost 0 bases, and 1 base stayed unmatched. The DNA for the CDR3 is TGTGCCAGCAGCTTGGACAGGGGGCAAGCCAAAAACATTCAGTACTTC. Protein product: CASSLDRGQAKNIQYF.

This clone came up once. The V and J genes are TRBV5-1 and TRBJ1-2, with 8 bases matching TRBD1. Trimming cost V 4 bases and J 4 bases; bases outside gene matches: 9. Looked up from germline, CDR1 is SGHRS and CDR2 is YFSETQ. CDR3 length equals 15 residues. The chain's CDR3 is CASSARQGSSYGYTF. DNA for the CDR3: TGCGCCAGCAGCGCCCGACAGGGGAGCTCCTATGGCTACACCTTC.

The chain links TRBV30 to TRBJ2-1, with 9 bases identical to TRBD2. Trimming removed 7 bases from V and 6 bases from J; junction bases left unmatched: 19. Germline V gene lookup returns CDR1 GTSNPN and CDR2 SVGIG (reference sequence). This CDR3 is built from 17 residues. CDR3 sequence (DNA): TGTGCCTTCCTACGCGGCGGGAGGGCCTTCTCCGCCAATGAGCAGTTCTTC. As protein: CAFLRGGRAFSANEQFF.

The V gene is TRBV27, the J gene TRBJ2-3; TRBD1 is a possible D gene (6 bases). The CDR3 length is 13 residues. Germline loops: CDR1 MNHEY, CDR2 SMNVEV (reference sequence). With 7 bases removed from V and 0 bases from J, the gap between germline ends came to 8 bases. This CDR3 is CASNRDSTDTQYF. For the CDR3, the DNA is TGTGCCAGCAACAGGGACAGCACAGATACGCAGTATTTT.

The chain uses TRBV2 and TRBJ1-5; 8 bases map to TRBD1. The CDR3 covers 15 residues. Germline values: CDR1 SNHLY, CDR2 FYNNEI. Losses at the gene ends were 7 bases for V and 4 bases for J; bases not matched to a gene: 9. The CDR3 region has the DNA TGTGCCAGCACTCAGGGGGCAGATGGGAATCAGCCCCAGCATTTT. Translating it yields CASTQGADGNQPQHF.

This chain uses TRBV10-3 with TRBJ2-1; 10 positions match TRBD2. Germline V gene lookup returns CDR1 ENHRY and CDR2 SYGVKD. V was pared by 0 bases and J by 9 bases, with 11 bases of the junction left unmatched. The CDR3 sequence is 17 residues long. This CDR3 reads CAISESNVASGSFEQFF. CDR3 DNA sequence: TGTGCCATCAGTGAGTCGAACGTGGCTAGCGGGAGCTTTGAGCAGTTCTTC.

The chain joins TRBV4-1 to TRBJ2-1; D call uncertain. The CDR3 is made up of 15 amino acids. CDR1 MGHRA and CDR2 YSYEKL come from the germline V gene. Trimming left V 7 bases short and J 2 bases short, with 15 bases between. CDR3 coding DNA: TGCGCCAGCAACCAGAGCCCTAATCCCTACAATGAGCAGTTCTTC. Encoded protein: CASNQSPNPYNEQFF.

The CDR3 DNA is TGTGCCAGCAGTTTTCTAGAGACCCAGTACTTC. Translation gives CASSFLETQYF. This rearrangement joins TRBV27 to TRBJ2-5; D not certain. The CDR3 spans 11 residues. Germline CDR1 MNHEY, CDR2 SMNVEV (reference sequence). Deletions cut 3 bases from V and 4 bases from J, with 3 bases between.

This rearrangement joins TRBV28 to TRBJ1-2; 10 nucleotides line up with TRBD1. This CDR3 comprises 15 residues. Losses at the gene ends were 7 bases for V and 8 bases for J; bases not matched to a gene: 13. CDR1 is MDHEN and CDR2 is SYDVKM in the germline V gene. The CDR3 loop is CASTSSGQGERGYTF. In nucleotides, the CDR3 is TGTGCCAGCACCTCCTCAGGACAGGGGGAGAGAGGCTACACCTTC.

This chain links TRBV27 with TRBJ2-1; the D is unclear. This CDR3 contains 11 residues. V was clipped by 5 bases and J by 8 bases, with 7 bases between them. Germline V gives CDR1 MNHEY, CDR2 SMNVEV (reference sequence). CDR3 in amino acids: CASSARDEQFF. The CDR3 DNA is TGTGCCAGCAGTGCCCGGGATGAGCAGTTCTTC.

This clone has only one observation. The chain uses TRBV7-2 and TRBJ2-1; D is perhaps TRBD2 (6 bases). CDR3 length: 14 residues. The V end lost 8 bases, the J end lost 9 bases, and 20 bases lay between the germline ends. The germline gives CDR1 SGHTA, CDR2 FQGNSA. The CDR3 bases are TGTGCCAGCGGACCGGAGGGGCTACCCGGTGAGCAGTTCTTC. Translation gives CASGPEGLPGEQFF.